This T cell receptor (beta chain) was profiled in a study of OX40 agonist ivuxolimab in advanced cancers. Study-level background: Ivuxolimab, an agonistic anti-OX40 (CD134) antibody, was given to patients. The dose-escalation cohort was about 80% male, with a mean age of about 56 years, ranging about 23 to 90.

Method: immunoSEQ multiplex PCR; TCRdb's copy keeps in-frame clones and lacks some. This table has about 36,000 clones, 74% appearing once. Germline CDR1 reads MNHEY; CDR2 reads SMNVEV (reference sequence). CDR3 length: 11 amino acids. The germline V and J ends were trimmed by 5 bases and 3 bases, with 5 bases remaining between them. The material was CD4+ or CD8+ T cells sorted from blood, obtained in a trial of the OX40 agonist ivuxolimab. The receptor's source is an adult with an advanced solid tumor such as melanoma, head and neck, liver or kidney cancer. V usage is TRBV27 and J usage is TRBJ2-7, with D hard to call. CDR3 loop: CASSENYEQYF. The CDR3 nucleotides are TGTGCCAGCAGTGAAAACTACGAGCAGTACTTC.